This T cell receptor beta chain was captured in a study of T cells in Graves' hyperthyroidism and ophthalmopathy. In the study overall: Initial diagnosis, before any treatment, was when peripheral blood was collected. Study-level results: Ophthalmopathy could be told apart from stable hyperthyroidism with a 13 V-J model. Ophthalmopathy was model-predicted a median roughly six months pre-onset.

From RNA transcripts, TCR beta CDR3 regions were amplified. Initially, a first-round RT-PCR of the TCR CDR3 employed the HTBI primer set. TCRdb processed the multiplex PCR reads anew with MiXCR; each CDR3 protein has one entry. Seen here are hundreds of thousands of distinct CDR3 sequences, over 35% observed once, and the top ten hold approximately 8.7%. In its sample, this clonotype was seen many times. Its antigen is currently unknown. V was pared by 5 bases and J by 4 bases, with 15 bases between. CDR1 is LGHDT and CDR2 is YNNKEL in the germline V gene (reference sequence). This CDR3 comprises 15 residues.

Material for sequencing was blood. V gene TRBV3-1 combines with J gene TRBJ1-3; perhaps TRBD1 as D (6 bases). The clonotype was recovered from a man between 18 and 29 years old with Graves' hyperthyroidism. For the CDR3, the DNA is TGTGCCAGCAGCTATTACAGGGCGGGAGGAAACACCATATATTTT. Its translation is CASSYYRAGGNTIYF.